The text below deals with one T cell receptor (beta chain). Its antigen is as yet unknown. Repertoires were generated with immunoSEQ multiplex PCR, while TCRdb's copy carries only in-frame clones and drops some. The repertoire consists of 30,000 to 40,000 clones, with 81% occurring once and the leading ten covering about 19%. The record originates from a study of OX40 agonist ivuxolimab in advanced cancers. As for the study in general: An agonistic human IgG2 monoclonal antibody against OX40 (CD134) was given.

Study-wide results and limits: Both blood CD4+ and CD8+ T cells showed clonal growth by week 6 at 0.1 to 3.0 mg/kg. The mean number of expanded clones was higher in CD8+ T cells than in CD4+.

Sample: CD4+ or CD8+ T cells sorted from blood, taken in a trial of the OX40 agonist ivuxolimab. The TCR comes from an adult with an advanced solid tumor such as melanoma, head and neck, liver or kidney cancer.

CDR3 in amino acids: CAWAGTGGGQPQHF. The CDR3 bases are TGTGCCTGGGCAGGGACAGGGGGGGGGCAGCCCCAGCATTTT. The rearrangement links TRBV30 to TRBJ1-5; 11 nucleotides align to TRBD1. Trimming took 5 bases from V and 7 from J; bases not matched to a gene: 7. The germline V gene encodes CDR1 GTSNPN and CDR2 SVGIG (reference sequence). The CDR3 extends over 14 amino acids.